Included here is one TCR beta chain sequence, with context. Antigen unknown. Treatment specified: oral pan-JAK inhibitor, 5-10 mg twice daily. Sequencing relied on a cDNA template that was reverse transcribed from extracted RNA. Here immunoSEQ multiplex PCR was the method, and the copy in TCRdb shows in-frame clones only, minus some. The sample records about 180,000 clones, about 55% being singletons. This CDR3 has 16 amino acids. V lost 3 bases and J lost 2, with 14 bases in between. Per germline, CDR1 LNHDA and CDR2 SQIVND (reference sequence). These data are taken from a study of CD8+ T cells in alopecia areata. The wider study: The drug, oral tofacitinib, was given to treated patients at 5 to 10 mg twice daily. The study's findings and limits: Besides other cells, scalp samples also yield sequences of resident alphabeta T cells from normal skin.

This receptor was identified in a human donor with alopecia areata. This rearrangement joins TRBV19 to TRBJ1-5; maybe TRBD1 (5 bases). The input for sequencing was CD8+ T cells sorted from blood, taken at week 24, from a patient treated with tofacitinib. CDR3: CASSIWGGDGNQPQHF. In DNA form, the CDR3 reads TGTGCCAGTAGTATTTGGGGCGGGGACGGCAATCAGCCCCAGCATTTT.